Below are 13 T cell receptor beta chains sequenced from a single sample in a study of Ad26.COV2.S vaccination and SARS-CoV-2 variants. Treatment reported: about 20 received Ad26.COV2.S at low or high dose, single or two shots; about 5 received placebo; per-sample allocation not given. After the first vaccine or placebo injection, samples were drawn on day 63. Using immunoSEQ multiplex PCR, the repertoire was profiled, and TCRdb retains in-frame clones only, with some absent. The data hold 380,000 or so clones, with roughly 90% observed a single time. Sequencing used peripheral blood, obtained in a trial of Ad26.COV2.S vaccine versus placebo. The receptors come from a person between 18 and 60 years old who received the Ad26.COV2.S COVID-19 vaccine or a placebo.

J is TRBJ1-2 and V is TRBV28, with TRBD1 matching over 7 bases. Germline CDR1 reads MDHEN; CDR2 reads SYDVKM. The ends lost 8 bases at V and 2 bases at J; junction bases unmatched: 5. The CDR3 covers 13 residues. This chain's CDR3 is CASGIRGNYGYTF. The CDR3, as DNA: TGTGCCAGCGGCATCAGGGGGAACTATGGCTACACCTTC.

Only one count was recorded for this clone. The rearrangement joins TRBV20-1 to TRBJ1-1, with a possible D match to TRBD1 (5 bases). The CDR3 consists of 13 residues. The V and J ends lost 3 bases and 0 bases respectively, with 8 bases between them. The V gene's germline CDR1 is DFQATT and CDR2 SNEGSKA (reference sequence). Here the CDR3 reads CSASDRLNTEAFF. The CDR3 DNA sequence: TGCAGTGCTAGTGACAGATTGAACACTGAAGCTTTCTTT.

This chain joins TRBV30 and TRBJ2-7, with 10 bases fitting TRBD1. In germline, CDR1 is GTSNPN, CDR2 SVGIG (reference sequence). The CDR3 consists of 16 residues. Losses at the gene ends were 2 bases for V and 1 base for J; bases not matched to a gene: 8. This chain's CDR3 is CAWSPMGQGSSYEQYF. The CDR3 region has the DNA TGTGCCTGGAGTCCGATGGGACAGGGGTCTTCCTACGAGCAGTACTTC.

Notes on this clone: A much larger clone is a single base away; this may be a read error. The rearrangement uses TRBV2 and TRBJ2-3; no firm D call. The CDR3 sequence is 12 residues long. From germline, CDR1 is SNHLY and CDR2 FYNNEI. With 6 bases removed from V and 0 bases from J, the gap between germline ends came to 4 bases. CDR3 DNA sequence: TGTGCCAGCAGACCGAGCACAGATACGCAGTATTTT. It specifies CASRPSTDTQYF.

The J gene is TRBJ1-5, the V gene TRBV27; D gene unclear. Trimming removed 2 bases from V and 2 bases from J, with 10 bases in between. CDR1 is MNHEY, CDR2 SMNVEV, per germline (reference sequence). CDR3 length: 15 amino acids. The CDR3 bases are TGTGCCAGCAGTTTAAAAGGGTCAGGCAATCAGCCCCAGCATTTT. Its protein product is CASSLKGSGNQPQHF.

This clone was picked up a small number of times. The CDR3 reads CATSIDRVSGNTIYF. The CDR3 DNA reads TGTGCCACCAGCATCGACAGAGTCTCTGGAAACACCATATATTTT. The V and J genes are TRBV15 and TRBJ1-3; a weak D match, TRBD1 (5 bases). Deletions cut 4 bases from V and 0 bases from J, with 10 bases between. This CDR3 is built from 15 residues. Germline V gene sequence: CDR1 LNHNV, CDR2 YYDKDF (reference sequence).

The chain combines TRBV5-4 with TRBJ2-1; 8 bases are shared with TRBD2. Germline V gene data show CDR1 as SGHNT and CDR2 as YYREEE (reference sequence). V lost 4 bases to trimming and J lost 8 bases; unmatched junction nucleotides: 11. The CDR3 spans 15 residues. Here the CDR3 reads CASSPNGGRTDEQFF. The CDR3 DNA follows: TGTGCCAGCAGCCCCAACGGCGGGAGGACGGATGAGCAGTTCTTC.

The chain is built from TRBV6-5 and TRBJ2-7, with D possibly TRBD1 on 5 matching bases. Germline-derived CDR1 and CDR2 are MNHEY and SVGAGI. V was pared by 0 bases and J by 3 bases, with 12 bases between. The CDR3 loop spans 15 amino acids. The CDR3 coding sequence is TGTGCCAGCAGTTACTCTTCTGGTAGGGGCTACGAGCAGTACTTC. Amino acids: CASSYSSGRGYEQYF.

As DNA, the CDR3 is TGTGCCAGCAGTCCGAGGGCAGTTAGCAATCAGCCCCAGCATTTT. Translating it yields CASSPRAVSNQPQHF. V is TRBV27 and J is TRBJ1-5; D remains unclear. The CDR3 runs 15 residues. The ends were cut back, 5 bases at V and 0 bases at J, with 11 bases in the middle. Germline values: CDR1 MNHEY, CDR2 SMNVEV (reference sequence).

The chain employs TRBV28 and TRBJ1-1; maybe TRBD1 (6 bases). Germline CDR1 reads MDHEN; CDR2 reads SYDVKM. The CDR3 runs 15 residues. V gave up 6 bases and J gave up 4 bases, with 18 bases separating them. The CDR3 bases are TGTGCCAGCAGCCGCTTGACAGGTTACAGCACTGAAGCTTTCTTT. The encoded protein is CASSRLTGYSTEAFF.

The chain couples TRBV5-4 to TRBJ2-7, with 7 bases fitting TRBD1. This CDR3 comprises 13 residues. Germline CDR1 and CDR2: SGHNT and YYREEE (reference sequence). Losses at the gene ends were 1 base for V and 2 bases for J; bases not matched to a gene: 0. CDR3 sequence (DNA): TGTGCCAGCAGCTTGCAGGGGGCCTACGAGCAGTACTTC. It yields the protein CASSLQGAYEQYF.

V is TRBV5-1 and J is TRBJ2-7, with 7 positions matching TRBD1. This CDR3 has 13 amino acids. Trimming cost V 0 bases and J 5 bases; bases outside gene matches: 2. Germline values: CDR1 SGHRS, CDR2 YFSETQ. CDR3 sequence (DNA): TGCGCCAGCAGCTTGGACACAGGGGACGAGCAGTACTTC. Translating gives CASSLDTGDEQYF.

The V gene is TRBV5-6, the J gene TRBJ2-7; 7 bases are shared with TRBD1. This CDR3 has 14 residues. Germline lookup yields CDR1 SGHDT and CDR2 YYEEEE. After removal of 4 bases from V and 5 bases from J, the junction contained 9 bases not matched to a gene. The CDR3 region has the DNA TGTGCCAGCAGCGACCCCGACAGGGCCGACGAGCAGTACTTC. Translation gives CASSDPDRADEQYF.